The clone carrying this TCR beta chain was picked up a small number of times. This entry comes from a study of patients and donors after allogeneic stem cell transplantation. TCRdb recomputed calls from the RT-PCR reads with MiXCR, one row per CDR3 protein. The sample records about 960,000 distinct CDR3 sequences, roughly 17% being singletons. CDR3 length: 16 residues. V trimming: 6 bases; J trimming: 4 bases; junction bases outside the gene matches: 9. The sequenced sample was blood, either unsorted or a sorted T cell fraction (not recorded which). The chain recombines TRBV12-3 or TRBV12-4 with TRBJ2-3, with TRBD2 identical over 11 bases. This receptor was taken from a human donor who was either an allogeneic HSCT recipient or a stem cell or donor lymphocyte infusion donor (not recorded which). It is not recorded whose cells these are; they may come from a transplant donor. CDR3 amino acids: CASRTTSGSWADTQYF. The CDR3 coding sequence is TGTGCCAGCAGAACAACTAGCGGGAGTTGGGCAGATACGCAGTATTTT.